Shown below are 15 T cell receptor beta chains from a single sample sequenced in a study of OX40 agonist ivuxolimab in advanced cancers. Here immunoSEQ multiplex PCR was the method, and the copy in TCRdb shows in-frame clones only, minus some. The sample comprises some 110,000 clones, about nine tenths of which are singletons, and about 0.48% rests with the top ten. The sample consisted of CD4+ or CD8+ T cells sorted from blood, taken in a trial of the OX40 agonist ivuxolimab. These receptors were taken from an adult with an advanced solid tumor such as melanoma, head and neck, liver or kidney cancer.

The rearrangement joins TRBV19 to TRBJ1-4; possible D gene TRBD1, 6 bases. In germline, CDR1 is LNHDA, CDR2 SQIVND (reference sequence). Trimming pared 3 bases from V and 6 bases from J, leaving 20 bases between. The CDR3 is 17 residues long. This CDR3 reads CASSIVAGSGGDEKLFF. DNA for the CDR3: TGTGCCAGTAGTATCGTGGCGGGGTCCGGGGGCGATGAAAAACTGTTTTTT.

This clone was detected only once. The chain combines TRBV5-1 with TRBJ1-1; tentatively, D is TRBD1 (5 bases). V was trimmed by 2 bases and J by 4 bases, leaving 12 bases between them. The CDR3 loop spans 14 amino acids. Germline V gene sequence: CDR1 SGHRS, CDR2 YFSETQ. The CDR3: CASSFLGVGTEAFF. DNA of the CDR3: TGCGCCAGCAGCTTTTTAGGGGTGGGCACTGAAGCTTTCTTT.

The rearrangement links TRBV6-5 to TRBJ2-7; 9 bases are shared with TRBD2. The V gene's germline CDR1 is MNHEY and CDR2 SVGAGI. V was clipped by 5 bases and J by 5 bases; unmatched bases: 7. The CDR3 totals 14 residues. The CDR3 reads CASSKAGGRDEQYF. DNA for the CDR3: TGTGCCAGCAGTAAAGCGGGGGGCCGGGACGAGCAGTACTTC.

The chain has TRBV28 and TRBJ1-2, with D unclear. The CDR3 runs to 13 residues. The germline V and J ends were trimmed by 2 bases and 2 bases, with 6 bases remaining between them. Germline V CDR1 and CDR2: MDHEN, SYDVKM. Here the CDR3 reads CASSLLGNYGYTF. The CDR3 nucleotides are TGTGCCAGCAGTTTACTCGGGAACTATGGCTACACCTTC.

The chain is built from TRBV9 and TRBJ1-2, with D unresolved. With 4 bases removed from V and 6 bases from J, the gap between germline ends came to 16 bases. The CDR3 has 14 amino acids. Per germline, CDR1 SGDLS and CDR2 YYNGEE. The CDR3 loop is CASSPTGSSHGYTF. Here the CDR3 DNA reads TGTGCCAGCAGCCCAACCGGGAGCTCTCATGGCTACACCTTC.

This clone was recorded once. This chain joins TRBV18 and TRBJ2-1; the match to TRBD1 covers 12 bases. After removal of 0 bases from V and 5 bases from J, the junction contained 8 bases not matched to a gene. The CDR3 consists of 18 residues. In germline, CDR1 is KGHSH, CDR2 LQKENI. The CDR3 here is CASSPPGTGGPHNNEQFF. The CDR3, as DNA: TGTGCCAGCTCACCACCGGGGACAGGGGGCCCCCATAACAATGAGCAGTTCTTC. Drawing the rest from reference TRBV18 and TRBJ2-1, the complete variable domain is NAGVMQNPRHLVRRRGQEARLRCSPMKGHSHVYWYRQLPEEGLKFMVYLQKENIIDESGMPKERFSAEFPKEGPSILRIQQVVRGDSAAYFCASSPPGTGGPHNNEQFFGPGTRLTVL.

The gene calls are TRBV6-1 and TRBJ1-4; weak D call: TRBD1 (6 bases). Germline CDR1 and CDR2: MNHNS and SASEGT. V lost 8 bases, J lost 8 bases, and 18 bases lay in between. The CDR3 length is 14 residues. The CDR3 loop reads CASSLPGEEEKLFF. In nucleotides, the CDR3 is TGTGCCAGCTCTCTACCAGGGGAGGAAGAAAAACTGTTTTTT.

The chain uses TRBV29-1 and TRBJ2-3; 11 bases match TRBD2. The germline V gene encodes CDR1 SQVTM and CDR2 ANQGSEA. Germline trimming cut 3 bases from V and 9 bases from J; bases unmatched to any gene: 8. This CDR3 contains 14 residues. CDR3: CSVESRLAGYTQYF. Here the CDR3 DNA reads TGCAGCGTTGAGTCGCGACTAGCGGGGTACACGCAGTATTTT.

This sequence joins TRBV7-6 and TRBJ2-5, with D maybe TRBD2 (5 bases). The CDR3 runs 15 residues. Germline V gene data show CDR1 as SGHVS and CDR2 as FNYEAQ. V was cut by 4 bases and J by 1 base, with 13 bases left in between. The CDR3 spells CASSSDGSGQETQYF. The CDR3, as DNA: TGTGCCAGCAGCTCCGACGGCAGCGGCCAAGAGACCCAGTACTTC.

This rearrangement joins TRBV18 to TRBJ2-5; 8 bases agree with TRBD1. The germline V gene encodes CDR1 KGHSH and CDR2 LQKENI. The CDR3 extends over 14 amino acids. With V trimmed by 1 base and J by 5 bases, 3 bases remained unmatched. CDR3: CASSPRQGRETQYF. The CDR3 bases are TGTGCCAGCTCACCACGACAGGGGAGGGAGACCCAGTACTTC. Filled out from reference TRBV18 and TRBJ2-5, the complete variable domain reads NAGVMQNPRHLVRRRGQEARLRCSPMKGHSHVYWYRQLPEEGLKFMVYLQKENIIDESGMPKERFSAEFPKEGPSILRIQQVVRGDSAAYFCASSPRQGRETQYFGPGTRLLVL.

The chain recombines TRBV5-1 with TRBJ1-4, with a tentative D call TRBD1 (6 bases). Germline V gives CDR1 SGHRS, CDR2 YFSETQ. The CDR3 sequence is 14 residues long. Trimming took 1 base from V and 2 from J, leaving 6 bases between them. In DNA form, the CDR3 reads TGCGCCAGCAGCTTGACAGGGACTAATGAAAAACTGTTTTTT. This translates into CASSLTGTNEKLFF. Full variable domain (missing parts from reference TRBV5-1 and TRBJ1-4): KAGVTQTPRYLIKTRGQQVTLSCSPISGHRSVSWYQQTPGQGLQFLFEYFSETQRNKGNFPGRFSGRQFSNSRSEMNVSTLELGDSALYLCASSLTGTNEKLFFGSGTQLSVL.

The chain combines TRBV6-1 with TRBJ1-1, with 7 bases matching TRBD1. The CDR3 has 14 residues. After removal of 6 bases from V and 1 base from J, the junction contained 5 bases not matched to a gene. The V gene's germline CDR1 is MNHNS and CDR2 SASEGT. The CDR3 DNA reads TGTGCCAGCAGGGACAGGTCGAAGAACACTGAAGCTTTCTTT. It translates to CASRDRSKNTEAFF.

This chain uses TRBV19 with TRBJ1-2, with D unclear. The germline V and J ends were trimmed by 5 bases and 4 bases, with 23 bases remaining between them. The CDR3 length is 17 residues. CDR1 and CDR2 (germline): LNHDA, SQIVND (reference sequence). CDR3 loop: CASSPRQERSLIYGYTF. CDR3 sequence (DNA): TGTGCCAGTAGTCCTCGACAAGAGAGATCTCTGATCTATGGCTACACCTTC. Filled out from reference TRBV19 and TRBJ1-2, the complete variable domain reads DGGITQSPKYLFRKEGQNVTLSCEQNLNHDAMYWYRQDPGQGLRLIYYSQIVNDFQKGDIAEGYSVSREKKESFPLTVTSAQKNPTAFYLCASSPRQERSLIYGYTFGSGTRLTVV.

V gene TRBV10-3 combines with J gene TRBJ1-2, with D possibly being TRBD1 (5 bases). V was clipped by 4 bases and J by 2 bases, with 11 bases between them. CDR1 and CDR2 from the germline V gene are ENHRY and SYGVKD. There are 14 residues in the CDR3. CDR3 in DNA: TGTGCCATCAGTGCGGGACCGATCAACTATGGCTACACCTTC. Amino acids: CAISAGPINYGYTF.

In DNA form, the CDR3 reads TGTGCCAGCAGCGCCCGGACCGGCACAGATACGCAGTATTTT. Translating gives CASSARTGTDTQYF. J is TRBJ2-3 and V is TRBV7-2; D unclear. V lost 5 bases, J lost 1 base, and 10 bases lay in between. Germline V lookup: CDR1 SGHTA, CDR2 FQGNSA. The CDR3 totals 14 residues.